These 13 T cell receptor beta chains share one sample of origin, sequenced in a study of cytomegalovirus exposure and HLA in healthy donors. The repertoire was sequenced with immunoSEQ multiplex PCR; TCRdb's copy has only in-frame clones and lacks some. The repertoire holds some 65,000 clones, about 94% seen once, with 4% to 5.5% in the top ten. Input material: PBMCs. The receptors stem from a man younger than 30 in good health and CMV-seropositive.

The CDR3 sequence is CASSSHAGGPREQFF. CDR3 coding DNA: TGTGCCAGCAGTTCTCATGCGGGGGGGCCGCGTGAGCAGTTCTTC. This chain links TRBV27 with TRBJ2-1, with TRBD2 matching over 9 bases. The CDR3 sequence is 15 residues long. The V and J ends lost 4 bases and 9 bases, in that order; junction bases with no gene match: 10. CDR1 and CDR2 from the germline V gene are MNHEY and SMNVEV (reference sequence).

This rearrangement joins TRBV27 to TRBJ2-1; D might be TRBD2 (6 bases). V lost 2 bases and J lost 3, with 11 bases in between. CDR1 and CDR2 (germline): MNHEY, SMNVEV (reference sequence). The CDR3 totals 15 residues. The CDR3 DNA sequence: TGTGCCAGCAGTTTACCTGGGACTTTCTACAATGAGCAGTTCTTC. It codes for CASSLPGTFYNEQFF.

This chain uses TRBV30 with TRBJ1-5, with TRBD1 as a possible D gene (6 bases). The CDR3 covers 14 residues. Germline loops: CDR1 GTSNPN, CDR2 SVGIG (reference sequence). Deletions cut 2 bases from V and 4 bases from J, with 12 bases between. CDR3 in amino acids: CAWSPRDKNQPQHF. CDR3 nucleotides: TGTGCCTGGAGTCCCCGGGACAAAAATCAGCCCCAGCATTTT.

V is TRBV11-2 and J is TRBJ1-1; 8 bases match TRBD1. Germline CDR1 is SGHAT and CDR2 is FQNNGV. Unmatched junction bases numbered 1, after V lost 4 bases and J lost 0 bases. This CDR3 contains 14 residues. The CDR3: CASSSGQVNTEAFF. The CDR3 bases are TGTGCCAGCAGCTCGGGACAGGTGAACACTGAAGCTTTCTTT.

V gene TRBV6-5 combines with J gene TRBJ2-7; D ambiguous. CDR3 size: 11 residues. V lost 6 bases and J 2 bases, leaving 5 bases between the germline ends. The germline gives CDR1 MNHEY, CDR2 SVGAGI. CDR3 in DNA: TGTGCCAGCAGGAGTCCCTACGAGCAGTACTTC. The encoded protein is CASRSPYEQYF.

The rearrangement uses TRBV11-2 and TRBJ2-5; TRBD2 might be the D (6 bases). This CDR3 spans 14 amino acids. The ends were cut back, 5 bases at V and 3 bases at J, with 13 bases in the middle. CDR1 is SGHAT and CDR2 is FQNNGV in the germline V gene. The CDR3 DNA reads as TGTGCCAGCAGCCAATCGGGAGTAGAAGAGACCCAGTACTTC. Translating it yields CASSQSGVEETQYF.

The V gene is TRBV7-3, the J gene TRBJ2-3; tentatively, D is TRBD2 (5 bases). V shed 5 bases and J shed 6 bases, with 15 bases lying between them. Germline-derived CDR1 and CDR2 are SGHTA and FQGTGA. This CDR3 comprises 14 residues. The CDR3 reads CASSPEGYVDTQYF. In DNA, the CDR3 is TGTGCCAGCAGCCCTGAGGGATACGTCGATACGCAGTATTTT.

The gene calls are TRBV5-4 and TRBJ1-1; 7 bases align to TRBD1. Germline lookup yields CDR1 SGHNT and CDR2 YYREEE (reference sequence). The CDR3 runs 14 residues. Germline trimming cut 2 bases from V and 1 base from J; bases unmatched to any gene: 2. The CDR3 sequence: CASSFGTANTEAFF. As DNA, the CDR3 is TGTGCCAGCAGCTTCGGGACAGCGAACACTGAAGCTTTCTTT.

This clone was detected only once. The chain employs TRBV7-6 and TRBJ2-6; D not certain. CDR3 length: 16 residues. The germline CDR1 and CDR2 sequences are SGHVS and FNYEAQ. V dropped 1 base and J dropped 0 bases, with 7 bases sitting between them. The CDR3 is CASSLVEHSGANVLTF. The CDR3 DNA sequence: TGTGCCAGCAGCTTAGTTGAGCACTCTGGGGCCAACGTCCTGACTTTC.

The chain links TRBV6-6 to TRBJ2-1, with TRBD2 as a possible D gene (5 bases). Germline loops: CDR1 MNHNY, CDR2 SVGAGI (reference sequence). The CDR3 is 13 residues long. Deletions cut 3 bases from V and 5 bases from J, with 8 bases between. The CDR3 bases are TGTGCCAGCAGTTATCTGCGGGACAATGAGCAGTTCTTC. Protein sequence: CASSYLRDNEQFF.

V gene TRBV28 combines with J gene TRBJ2-7, with D maybe TRBD1 (5 bases). Looked up from germline, CDR1 is MDHEN and CDR2 is SYDVKM. Trimming removed 3 bases at V and 0 bases at J, with 18 bases between. The CDR3 sequence is 17 residues long. In DNA form, the CDR3 reads TGTGCCAGCAGTTTTCCGACAGTTAAAAAGAGCTCCTACGAGCAGTACTTC. As protein: CASSFPTVKKSSYEQYF.

CDR3 bases: TGCGCCAGCAGCCAATCAGGACATGACTACAATGAGCAGTTCTTC. This gives the protein CASSQSGHDYNEQFF. This chain joins TRBV4-1 and TRBJ2-1; the D gene is possibly TRBD1 (5 bases). The V and J ends lost 2 bases and 3 bases respectively, with 11 bases between them. This CDR3 has 15 residues. CDR1 is MGHRA, CDR2 YSYEKL, per germline.

This clone has a single count. The chain couples TRBV28 to TRBJ2-7; perhaps TRBD1 as D (6 bases). V was trimmed by 5 bases and J by 0 bases, leaving 20 bases between them. The CDR3 spans 17 residues. Germline V gene data show CDR1 as MDHEN and CDR2 as SYDVKM. CDR3 DNA sequence: TGTGCCAGCAGTCCCCCTCACCGGGCAGGGGTCTCCTACGAGCAGTACTTC. It codes for CASSPPHRAGVSYEQYF.